A selection of T cell receptor beta chains follows, all from one sample in a study of Graves' ophthalmopathy and Graves' hyperthyroidism. TCRdb redid the calling of the multiplex PCR reads with MiXCR, one entry per CDR3 protein. Here the sample spans approximately 700,000 distinct CDR3 sequences, roughly 40% being singletons. The sequenced sample consisted of peripheral blood. The receptors were sampled from an adult man with Graves' ophthalmopathy. The CDR3 runs from the conserved cysteine through the conserved F or W. A D gene is named only where the DNA matches it firmly. A clone size is listed for some rows: how often the clone was seen (once, few, many), or a class if it is expanded.

clone size | D gene | J gene | V gene | CDR3 protein | CDR3 DNA
few | . | TRBJ2-7 | TRBV3-1 | CASSQDRRQVFSF | TGTGCCAGCAGCCAAGATCGGAGACAGGTGTTTTCCTTC
. | . | TRBJ2-7 | TRBV2 | CASSYSFAVSSYEQYF | TGTGCCAGCAGTTACTCGTTTGCTGTGAGCTCCTACGAGCAGTACTTC
. | . | TRBJ1-1 | TRBV19 | CASTSRGRGNAEAFF | TGTGCCAGTACCTCCCGGGGGCGCGGGAACGCTGAAGCTTTCTTT
. | . | TRBJ1-5 | TRBV9 | CASSLTGAVFQPQHF | TGTGCCAGCAGCTTAACGGGGGCGGTGTTCCAGCCCCAGCATTTT
. | . | TRBJ2-7 | TRBV7-9 | CASSAGQFGNEQYF | TGTGCCAGCAGCGCAGGACAGTTCGGCAATGAGCAGTACTTC
few | . | TRBJ2-5 | TRBV14 | CASSQGKLGGPHIVTQYF | TGTGCCAGCAGCCAAGGGAAACTGGGGGGACCGCACATAGTGACCCAGTACTTC
few | . | TRBJ1-3 | TRBV12-3/TRBV12-4 | CASSLSFLSGNTIYF | TGTGCCAGCAGTTTATCGTTTCTCTCTGGAAACACCATATATTTT
many | . | TRBJ1-3 | TRBV10-3 | CAISDAGTSSGNTIYF | TGTGCCATCAGTGATGCCGGGACAAGCTCTGGAAACACCATATATTTT
many | . | TRBJ1-2 | TRBV7-9 | CASSSELREHYGYTF | TGTGCCAGCAGCTCCGAGCTCAGGGAGCACTATGGCTACACCTTC
many | . | TRBJ1-5 | TRBV10-2 | CASSENRFGDQPQHF | TGCGCCAGCAGTGAGAATAGGTTCGGGGATCAGCCCCAGCATTTT
. | . | TRBJ1-1 | TRBV20-1 | CSAHSGRPGTEAFF | TGCAGTGCACACTCAGGGAGGCCCGGGACTGAAGCTTTCTTT
. | . | TRBJ1-1 | TRBV13 | CASSLAGVLGEAFF | TGTGCCAGCAGTTTAGCGGGTGTGCTGGGTGAAGCTTTCTTT
. | . | TRBJ2-7 | TRBV7-9 | CASSQEETVYEQYF | TGTGCCAGCAGCCAAGAAGAGACGGTTTACGAGCAGTACTTC
. | TRBD1 | TRBJ1-4 | TRBV10-3 | CALKEDRVAEKLFF | TGTGCCCTCAAGGAGGACAGGGTAGCTGAAAAACTGTTTTTT
many | . | TRBJ2-2 | TRBV25-1 | CASRANTGELFF | TGTGCCAGCAGGGCGAACACCGGGGAGCTGTTTTTT
. | TRBD2 | TRBJ2-3 | TRBV20-1 | CSAYTPLAGRTDTQYF | TGCAGTGCCTACACCCCCCTAGCGGGGCGCACAGATACGCAGTATTTT
many | . | TRBJ1-6 | TRBV9 | CASSVEEQGRSPLHF | TGTGCCAGCAGCGTAGAGGAACAGGGTCGTTCACCCCTCCACTTT
many | TRBD2 | TRBJ2-7 | TRBV2 | CASSEGGGREEQYF | TGTGCCAGCAGTGAAGGAGGCGGGAGGGAAGAGCAGTACTTC
many | . | TRBJ2-2 | TRBV6-6 | CASSYGLHPGELFF | TGTGCCAGCAGTTACGGCCTACACCCAGGGGAGCTGTTTTTT
many | . | TRBJ2-5 | TRBV2 | CASRLKETQYF | TGTGCCAGCAGATTAAAAGAGACCCAGTACTTC
few | . | TRBJ1-1 | TRBV10-3 | CATIKTSSNTEAFF | TGTGCCACCATTAAGACTAGCTCGAACACTGAAGCTTTCTTT
. | TRBD1 | TRBJ1-1 | TRBV20-1 | CSASPGTGWNTEAFF | TGCAGTGCTAGTCCCGGGACAGGGTGGAACACTGAAGCTTTCTTT
. | . | TRBJ2-6 | TRBV5-4 | CASSLTRGSGANVLTF | TGTGCCAGCAGCCTTACACGGGGCTCTGGGGCCAACGTCCTGACTTTC
. | . | TRBJ1-1 | TRBV20-1 | CSASVPLVTEAFF | TGCAGTGCTAGTGTCCCCTTGGTCACTGAAGCTTTCTTT
few | TRBD2 | TRBJ2-5 | TRBV2 | CASTTGLAGGRYFF | TGTGCCAGCACTACGGGACTAGCGGGGGGCCGGTACTTCTTC
. | . | TRBJ2-3 | TRBV7-9 | CASSLRGIGTDTQYF | TGTGCCAGCAGCCTCAGGGGAATAGGGACAGATACGCAGTATTTT
. | TRBD1 | TRBJ1-2 | TRBV15 | CASSSQGKGYGYTF | TGTGCCAGCAGTTCACAGGGGAAAGGCTATGGCTACACCTTC
. | . | TRBJ1-1 | TRBV2 | CASSDGYWTDGEAFF | TGTGCCAGCAGCGATGGGTACTGGACAGACGGAGAAGCTTTCTTT
. | . | TRBJ1-1 | TRBV7-9 | CASKPGSNTEAFF | TGTGCCAGCAAGCCGGGATCGAACACTGAAGCTTTCTTT
. | TRBD2 | TRBJ2-2 | TRBV25-1 | CASRQTSAGELFF | TGTGCCAGCAGACAAACTAGCGCCGGGGAGCTGTTTTTT
. | . | TRBJ1-2 | TRBV12-3/TRBV12-4 | CASSYSPVSYGYTF | TGTGCCAGCAGTTACTCGCCCGTAAGCTATGGCTACACCTTC
few | . | TRBJ2-7 | TRBV7-9 | CASSQGVGDEQYF | TGTGCCAGCAGCCAAGGTGTGGGCGACGAGCAGTACTTC
few | . | TRBJ1-5 | TRBV24-1 | CANRAGRGNQPQHF | TGTGCCAATCGCGCCGGGAGGGGCAATCAGCCCCAGCATTTT
. | . | TRBJ2-2 | TRBV7-9 | CASRGELFF | TGTGCCAGCAGAGGGGAGCTGTTTTTT
. | . | TRBJ2-7 | TRBV29-1 | CSVGDSRQSSYEQYF | TGCAGCGTTGGAGATTCACGACAGAGCTCCTACGAGCAGTACTTC
few | TRBD1 | TRBJ1-1 | TRBV10-3 | CAISGTGSTEAFF | TGTGCCATCAGTGGGACAGGGTCCACTGAAGCTTTCTTT
many | TRBD1 | TRBJ2-2 | TRBV9 | CASSPGQGANTGELFF | TGTGCCAGCAGCCCAGGACAGGGGGCGAACACCGGGGAGCTGTTTTTT
. | TRBD1 | TRBJ2-6 | TRBV20-1 | CSVSRDSHSGANVLTF | TGCAGTGTGAGCCGGGACAGTCACTCTGGGGCCAACGTCCTGACTTTC
few | . | TRBJ2-7 | TRBV2 | CASSENPSSYEQYF | TGTGCCAGCAGTGAAAATCCAAGCTCCTACGAGCAGTACTTC
many | . | TRBJ1-1 | TRBV7-8 | CASSPTTVNTEAFF | TGTGCCAGCAGCCCAACGACAGTTAACACTGAAGCTTTCTTT
. | TRBD1 | TRBJ2-3 | TRBV6-4 | CASSDSTGPDTQYF | TGTGCCAGCAGTGACTCGACAGGGCCAGATACGCAGTATTTT